The clone carrying this TCR beta chain was counted ten times or more. Its antigen is currently unknown. This specimen comes from a study of T-cell reconstitution after alpha-beta-depleted transplantation in children. Study-level results: Newly made T cells mostly supplied T-cell counts and diversity one year after transplant.

Unique molecular identifiers tagged the TCRbeta library. TCRdb reprocessed the PCR reads via MiXCR and lists one record per CDR3 protein. The sample shows 150,000 to 200,000 distinct CDR3 sequences, 11% of them seen only once. The starting material was PBMCs, obtained before TCRalphabeta/CD19-depleted stem cell transplant. This TCR was recovered from a boy between 2 and 10 years old with acute myeloid leukemia, due to receive a stem cell transplant.

The chain's CDR3 is CASSQVGTGTYEQYF. DNA for the CDR3: TGCGCCAGCAGCCAAGTAGGGACAGGAACCTACGAGCAGTACTTC. The chain recombines TRBV4-1 with TRBJ2-7; 8 nucleotides agree with TRBD1. This CDR3 has 15 amino acids. Germline CDR1 MGHRA, CDR2 YSYEKL. V was pared by 1 base and J by 2 bases, with 4 bases of the junction left unmatched.